This T cell receptor (beta chain) came from a study of T cells in Graves' hyperthyroidism and ophthalmopathy. TCR beta CDR3 regions were amplified from RNA transcripts. The HTBI primer set was used in a first-round RT-PCR of the TCR CDR3. TCRdb reprocessed the multiplex PCR reads with MiXCR, giving one entry per CDR3 protein. The sample has some 690,000 distinct CDR3 sequences, about 18% seen once. Findings and limits, study-wide: Classification by a 13 V-J model distinguished ophthalmopathy from stable hyperthyroidism. Most thyroid clonotypes expanded above 0.001 were also detected in blood.

With a duration under 2 months, the hyperthyroidism was newly diagnosed in patients aged 18 to 65. This clonotype was detected many times. Its antigen is unidentified. Sequenced material: blood. This clonotype originated in a middle-aged man with Graves' hyperthyroidism.

CDR3 loop: CASTNQEGTGELFF. The CDR3 nucleotides read TGTGCCAGCACCAACCAGGAGGGGACCGGGGAGCTGTTTTTT. The V call is TRBV2, the J call TRBJ2-2; D possibly corresponds to TRBD2 (6 bases). V was shortened by 7 bases and J by 5 bases, with 14 bases between the two germline ends. The CDR3 loop spans 14 amino acids. Germline CDR1 is SNHLY and CDR2 is FYNNEI.